This T cell receptor beta chain was sequenced for a study of OX40 agonist ivuxolimab in advanced cancers. Turning to the study itself: Enrollees could have had prior anti-PD-1, anti-PD-L1 or anti-CTLA-4 therapy, which about 40% had received. Study-wide findings and caveats: CD4+ and CD8+ blood T cells expanded clonally by week 6 at 0.1 to 3.0 mg/kg. In the expanded peripheral T cells, antigen specificity was never determined.

The data were produced by immunoSEQ multiplex PCR, yet TCRdb's version contains in-frame clones alone and is incomplete. The repertoire includes more than 90,000 clones, approximately 80% of them detected once, and roughly 1.5% sits in the top ten. On this clone itself: Antigen specificity is unknown.

This CDR3 contains 15 residues. CDR1 is LNHDA, CDR2 SQIVND, per germline (reference sequence). The V and J ends lost 1 base and 5 bases, in that order; junction bases with no gene match: 4. The chain employs TRBV19 and TRBJ2-2, with 7 bases fitting TRBD1. Sequencing used CD4+ or CD8+ T cells sorted from blood, obtained in a trial of the OX40 agonist ivuxolimab. The receptor comes from an adult with an advanced solid tumor such as melanoma, head and neck, liver or kidney cancer. In DNA form, the CDR3 reads TGTGCCAGTAGTATAGGCATACAGGGGACCGGGGAGCTGTTTTTT. This gives the protein CASSIGIQGTGELFF.